Listed below are T cell receptor beta chains from one sample, sequenced in a study of T cell changes during pregnancy in multiple sclerosis. Clones were sequenced by immunoSEQ multiplex PCR, and TCRdb holds only the in-frame ones, with some missing. The table lists almost 40,000 clones, about 89% of them singletons. Sequenced here: CD4+ T cells from peripheral blood mononuclear cells, sampled in the third trimester of pregnancy. Receptors originate from a female donor in good health, enrolled as a control in a pregnancy study. CDR3s include the opening cysteine and the closing phenylalanine or tryptophan. Fields, in order: V gene, J gene, CDR3 protein.

V: TRBV27; J: TRBJ2-3; CDR3: CASSTHTGTADTQYF
V: TRBV29-1; J: TRBJ2-3; CDR3: CSARGSTDTQYF
V: TRBV11-3; J: TRBJ2-1; CDR3: CASSSGGQIYNEQFF
V: TRBV7-6; J: TRBJ2-7; CDR3: CASSSAGTSGSYEQYF
V: TRBV18; J: TRBJ2-2; CDR3: CASSPSGAQPTGELFF
V: TRBV6-1; J: TRBJ1-2; CDR3: CASSAGQVNYGYTF
V: TRBV7-8; J: TRBJ2-1; CDR3: CASSSTGGLRNEQFF
V: TRBV6-5; J: TRBJ2-1; CDR3: CASSYSPRVDYNEQFF
V: TRBV5-1; J: TRBJ1-2; CDR3: CASSLELAGVGYTF
V: TRBV15; J: TRBJ1-2; CDR3: CATIPGQGYGYTF
V: TRBV27; J: TRBJ2-3; CDR3: CASSTSERDTQYF
V: TRBV5-1; J: TRBJ1-3; CDR3: CASSSLGQGSGNTIYF
V: TRBV2; J: TRBJ2-7; CDR3: CASSFRDSSTEQYF
V: TRBV7-2; J: TRBJ2-2; CDR3: CASSFTTGELFF
V: TRBV7-2; J: TRBJ2-7; CDR3: CASSLSREGRQYF
V: TRBV30; J: TRBJ1-1; CDR3: CAWSVRSMNTEAFF
V: TRBV5-1; J: TRBJ1-4; CDR3: CASSSNEGALGEKLFF
V: TRBV5-1; J: TRBJ1-2; CDR3: CASSSGVAEAGYTF
V: TRBV29-1; J: TRBJ2-7; CDR3: CSVGSGNHEQYF
V: TRBV2; J: TRBJ2-1; CDR3: CASSVEGGQDNEQFF
V: TRBV28; J: TRBJ1-4; CDR3: CASSFRPGPQGEKLFF
V: TRBV6-1; J: TRBJ1-5; CDR3: CATNGQGGNQPQHF
V: TRBV29-1; J: TRBJ2-3; CDR3: CSVGGSTDTQYF
V: TRBV29-1; J: TRBJ1-2; CDR3: CSVNRGNYGYTF
V: TRBV10-3; J: TRBJ2-5; CDR3: CAISRLAGDQETQYF
V: TRBV7-3; J: TRBJ2-3; CDR3: CASSTAGSTDTQYF
V: TRBV5-1; J: TRBJ1-1; CDR3: CASSFGSNAEAFF
V: TRBV19; J: TRBJ2-2; CDR3: CASSIRAGSTGELFF
V: TRBV6-5; J: TRBJ1-4; CDR3: CASSYSIQGAFKLFF
V: TRBV4-1; J: TRBJ1-4; CDR3: CASSPQGATNEKLFF
V: TRBV6-5; J: TRBJ1-1; CDR3: CASSSGQGPRAFF
V: TRBV7-2; J: TRBJ2-3; CDR3: CASSLWGRGQDTQYF
V: TRBV7-8; J: TRBJ2-6; CDR3: CASSLAGGSGANVLTF
V: TRBV5-6; J: TRBJ2-3; CDR3: CASSFLERGDTQYF
V: TRBV18; J: TRBJ2-7; CDR3: CASSSESRAYEQYF
V: TRBV28; J: TRBJ2-7; CDR3: CASSQRQGWYEQYF
V: TRBV28; J: TRBJ1-2; CDR3: CASSYQDRARGYTF
V: TRBV21-1; J: TRBJ1-5; CDR3: CASRPSRGGGSNQPQHF
V: TRBV6-1; J: TRBJ1-1; CDR3: CASIFETGRTEAFF
V: TRBV2; J: TRBJ2-1; CDR3: CASSDGLAGGNEQFF
V: TRBV6-1; J: TRBJ2-2; CDR3: CASSEERGLAGGNTGELFF
V: TRBV5-6; J: TRBJ2-1; CDR3: CASSWGQVGNEQFF
V: TRBV5-6; J: TRBJ1-2; CDR3: CASSSGLSGYTF
V: TRBV9; J: TRBJ2-7; CDR3: CASSVDEVVSEQYF
V: TRBV10-3; J: TRBJ1-4; CDR3: CAIRAGGSNEKLFF
V: TRBV7-9; J: TRBJ1-1; CDR3: CASSFLATRSNTEAFF
V: TRBV6-6; J: TRBJ2-1; CDR3: CASQQSSSYNEQFF
V: TRBV5-6; J: TRBJ2-3; CDR3: CASSFYISGGIDTQYF
V: TRBV7-9; J: TRBJ1-2; CDR3: CASSPRRAGYGYTF
V: TRBV27; J: TRBJ2-2; CDR3: CASTLRGPNTGELFF